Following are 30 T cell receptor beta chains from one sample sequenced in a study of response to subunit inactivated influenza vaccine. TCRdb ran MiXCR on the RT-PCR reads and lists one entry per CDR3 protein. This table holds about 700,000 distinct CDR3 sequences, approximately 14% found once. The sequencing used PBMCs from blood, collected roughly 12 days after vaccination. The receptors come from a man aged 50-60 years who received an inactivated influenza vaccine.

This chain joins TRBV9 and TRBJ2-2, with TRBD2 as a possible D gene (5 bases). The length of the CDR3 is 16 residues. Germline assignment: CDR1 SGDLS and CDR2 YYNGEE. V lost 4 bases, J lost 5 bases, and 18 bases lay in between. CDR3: CASSPSTREYTGELFF. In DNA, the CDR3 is TGTGCCAGCAGCCCTAGTACGAGGGAATATACCGGGGAGCTGTTTTTT.

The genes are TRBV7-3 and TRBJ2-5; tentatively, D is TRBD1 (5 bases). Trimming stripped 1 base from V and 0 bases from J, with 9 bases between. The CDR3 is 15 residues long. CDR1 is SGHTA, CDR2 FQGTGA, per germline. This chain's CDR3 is CASSLNGRDQETQYF. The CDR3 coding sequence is TGTGCCAGCAGCTTAAATGGCAGGGACCAAGAGACCCAGTACTTC. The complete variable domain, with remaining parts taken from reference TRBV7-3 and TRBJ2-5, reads GAGVSQTPSNKVTEKGKYVELRCDPISGHTALYWYRQSLGQGPEFLIYFQGTGAADDSGLPNDRFFAVRPEGSVSTLKIQRTERGDSAVYLCASSLNGRDQETQYFGPGTRLLVL.

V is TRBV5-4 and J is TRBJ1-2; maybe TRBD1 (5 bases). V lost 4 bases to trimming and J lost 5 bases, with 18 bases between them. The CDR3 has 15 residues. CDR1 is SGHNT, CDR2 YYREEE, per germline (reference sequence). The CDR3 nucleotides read TGTGCCAGCAGCGCCCGCGGGGGGTCTGGATATGGCTACACCTTC. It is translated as CASSARGGSGYGYTF.

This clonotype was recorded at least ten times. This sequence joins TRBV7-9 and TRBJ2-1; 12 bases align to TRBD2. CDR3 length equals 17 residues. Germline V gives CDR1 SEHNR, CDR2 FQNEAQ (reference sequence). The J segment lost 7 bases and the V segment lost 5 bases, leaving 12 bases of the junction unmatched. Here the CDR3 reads CASSPPRLAGASNEQFF. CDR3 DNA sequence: TGTGCCAGCAGCCCACCTCGACTAGCGGGAGCCTCGAATGAGCAGTTCTTC.

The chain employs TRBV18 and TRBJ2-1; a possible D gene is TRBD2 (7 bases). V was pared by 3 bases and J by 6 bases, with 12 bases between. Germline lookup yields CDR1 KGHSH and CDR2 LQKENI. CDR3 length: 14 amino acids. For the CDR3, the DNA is TGTGCCAGCTCACCGGGGGGGGCGAGCAATGAGCAGTTCTTC. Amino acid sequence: CASSPGGASNEQFF. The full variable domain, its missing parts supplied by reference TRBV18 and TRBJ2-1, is NAGVMQNPRHLVRRRGQEARLRCSPMKGHSHVYWYRQLPEEGLKFMVYLQKENIIDESGMPKERFSAEFPKEGPSILRIQQVVRGDSAAYFCASSPGGASNEQFFGPGTRLTVL.

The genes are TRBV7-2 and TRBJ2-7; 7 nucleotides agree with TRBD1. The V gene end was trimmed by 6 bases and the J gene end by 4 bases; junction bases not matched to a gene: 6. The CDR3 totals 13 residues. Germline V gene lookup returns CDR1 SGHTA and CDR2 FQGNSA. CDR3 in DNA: TGTGCCAGCAGTGTTACACAGGGGTACGAGCAGTACTTC. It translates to CASSVTQGYEQYF.

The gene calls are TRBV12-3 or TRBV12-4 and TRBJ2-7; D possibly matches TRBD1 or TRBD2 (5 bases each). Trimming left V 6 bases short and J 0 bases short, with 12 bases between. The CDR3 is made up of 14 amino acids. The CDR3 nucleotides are TGTGCCAGCAGGGGGACCGAAGTCTCCTACGAGCAGTACTTC. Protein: CASRGTEVSYEQYF.

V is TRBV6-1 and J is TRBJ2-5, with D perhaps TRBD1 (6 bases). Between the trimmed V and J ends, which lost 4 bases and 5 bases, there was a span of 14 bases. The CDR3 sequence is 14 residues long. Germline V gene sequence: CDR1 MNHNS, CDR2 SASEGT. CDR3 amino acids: CASSVQGSKETQYF. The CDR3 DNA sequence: TGTGCCAGCAGTGTACAGGGTTCCAAGGAGACCCAGTACTTC.

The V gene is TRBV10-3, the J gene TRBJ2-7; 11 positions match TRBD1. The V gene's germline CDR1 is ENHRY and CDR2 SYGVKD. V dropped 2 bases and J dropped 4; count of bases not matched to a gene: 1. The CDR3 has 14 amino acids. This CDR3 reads CAISEGTGGYEQYF. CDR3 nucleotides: TGTGCCATCAGTGAGGGGACAGGGGGTTACGAGCAGTACTTC.

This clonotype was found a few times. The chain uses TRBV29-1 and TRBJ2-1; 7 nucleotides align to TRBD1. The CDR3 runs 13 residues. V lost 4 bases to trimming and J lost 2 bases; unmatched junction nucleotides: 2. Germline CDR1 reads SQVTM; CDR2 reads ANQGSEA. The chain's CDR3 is CSVGQGTYNEQFF. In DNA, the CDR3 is TGCAGCGTTGGACAGGGAACCTACAATGAGCAGTTCTTC.

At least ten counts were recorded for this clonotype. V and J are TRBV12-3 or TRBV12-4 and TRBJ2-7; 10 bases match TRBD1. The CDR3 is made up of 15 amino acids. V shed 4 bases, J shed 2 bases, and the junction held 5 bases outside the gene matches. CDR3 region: CASSSRTGGTYEQYF. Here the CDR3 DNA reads TGTGCCAGCAGTTCCCGGACAGGGGGTACCTACGAGCAGTACTTC.

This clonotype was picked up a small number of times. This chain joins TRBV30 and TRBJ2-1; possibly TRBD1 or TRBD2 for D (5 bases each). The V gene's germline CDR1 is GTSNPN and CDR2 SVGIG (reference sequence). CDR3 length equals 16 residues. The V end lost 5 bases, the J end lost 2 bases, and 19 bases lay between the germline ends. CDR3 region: CAWWALGTGTYNEQFF. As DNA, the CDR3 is TGTGCCTGGTGGGCTCTCGGGACCGGTACCTACAATGAGCAGTTCTTC.

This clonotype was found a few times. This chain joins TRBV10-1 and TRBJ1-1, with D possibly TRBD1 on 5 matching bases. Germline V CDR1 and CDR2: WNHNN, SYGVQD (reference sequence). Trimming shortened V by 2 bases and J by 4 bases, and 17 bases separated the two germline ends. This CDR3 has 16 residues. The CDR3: CASSETPRGDGTEAFF. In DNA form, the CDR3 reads TGCGCCAGCAGTGAGACCCCAAGGGGCGACGGCACTGAAGCTTTCTTT.

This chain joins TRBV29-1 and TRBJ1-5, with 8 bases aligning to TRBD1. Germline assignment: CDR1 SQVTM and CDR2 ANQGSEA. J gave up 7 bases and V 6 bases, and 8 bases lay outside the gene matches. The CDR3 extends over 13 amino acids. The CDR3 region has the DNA TGCAGCGTGGCAGGGGGCGCAAGACAGCCCCAGCATTTT. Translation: CSVAGGARQPQHF.

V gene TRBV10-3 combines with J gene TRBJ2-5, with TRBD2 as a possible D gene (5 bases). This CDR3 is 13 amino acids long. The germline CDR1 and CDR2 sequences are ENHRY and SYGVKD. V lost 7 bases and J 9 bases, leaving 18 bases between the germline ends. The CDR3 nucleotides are TGTGCCATCACTAGAGACAAGGACGGGGCCCAGTACTTC. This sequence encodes CAITRDKDGAQYF.

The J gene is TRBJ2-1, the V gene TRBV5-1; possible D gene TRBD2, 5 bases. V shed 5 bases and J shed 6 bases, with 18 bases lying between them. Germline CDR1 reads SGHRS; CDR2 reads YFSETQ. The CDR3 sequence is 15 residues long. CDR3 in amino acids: CASSQETNPSNEQFF. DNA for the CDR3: TGCGCCAGCAGTCAGGAGACTAATCCCTCCAATGAGCAGTTCTTC. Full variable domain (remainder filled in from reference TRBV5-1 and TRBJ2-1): KAGVTQTPRYLIKTRGQQVTLSCSPISGHRSVSWYQQTPGQGLQFLFEYFSETQRNKGNFPGRFSGRQFSNSRSEMNVSTLELGDSALYLCASSQETNPSNEQFFGPGTRLTVL.

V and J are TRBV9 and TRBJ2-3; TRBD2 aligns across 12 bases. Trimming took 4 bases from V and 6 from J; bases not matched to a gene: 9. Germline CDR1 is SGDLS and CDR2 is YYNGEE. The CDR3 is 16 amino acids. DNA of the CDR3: TGTGCCAGCAGCCCTTTTCGGACTAGCGGGGTGGATACGCAGTATTTT. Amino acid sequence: CASSPFRTSGVDTQYF.

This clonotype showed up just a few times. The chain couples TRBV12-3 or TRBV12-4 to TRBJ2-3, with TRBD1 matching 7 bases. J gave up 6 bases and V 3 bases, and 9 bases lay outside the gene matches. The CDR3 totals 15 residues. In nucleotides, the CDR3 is TGTGCCAGCAGTTTTCTGACAGGGTCATACGATACGCAGTATTTT. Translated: CASSFLTGSYDTQYF.

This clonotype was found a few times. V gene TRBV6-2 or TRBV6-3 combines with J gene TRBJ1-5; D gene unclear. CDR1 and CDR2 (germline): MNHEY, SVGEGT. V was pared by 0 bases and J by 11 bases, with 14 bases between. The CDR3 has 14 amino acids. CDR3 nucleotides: TGTGCCAGCAGTTACTCGGCGACGCCTGGAGCCCAGCATTTT. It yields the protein CASSYSATPGAQHF.

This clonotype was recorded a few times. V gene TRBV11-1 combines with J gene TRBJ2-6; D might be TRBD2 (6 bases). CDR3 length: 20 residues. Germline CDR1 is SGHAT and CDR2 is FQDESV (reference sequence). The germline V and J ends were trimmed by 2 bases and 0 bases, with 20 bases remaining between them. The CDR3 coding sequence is TGTGCCAGCAGCTTACCTAGCGCGGGGTCCTATAGCTCTGGGGCCAACGTCCTGACTTTC. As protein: CASSLPSAGSYSSGANVLTF.

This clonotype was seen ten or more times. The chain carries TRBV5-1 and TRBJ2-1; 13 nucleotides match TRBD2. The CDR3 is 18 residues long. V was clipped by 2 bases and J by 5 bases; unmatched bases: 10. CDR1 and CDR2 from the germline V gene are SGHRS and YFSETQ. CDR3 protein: CASSLLPRTSGGDNEQFF. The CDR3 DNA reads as TGCGCCAGCAGCTTACTGCCACGGACTAGCGGGGGTGACAATGAGCAGTTCTTC.

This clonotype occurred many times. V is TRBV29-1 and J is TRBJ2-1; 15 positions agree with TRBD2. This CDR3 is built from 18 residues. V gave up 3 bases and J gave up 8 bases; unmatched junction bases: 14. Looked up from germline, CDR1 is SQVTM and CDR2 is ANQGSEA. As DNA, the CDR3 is TGCAGCGTTGAGCTTCTATGGACTAGCGGGGGGGCCGTCGATGAGCAGTTCTTC. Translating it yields CSVELLWTSGGAVDEQFF.

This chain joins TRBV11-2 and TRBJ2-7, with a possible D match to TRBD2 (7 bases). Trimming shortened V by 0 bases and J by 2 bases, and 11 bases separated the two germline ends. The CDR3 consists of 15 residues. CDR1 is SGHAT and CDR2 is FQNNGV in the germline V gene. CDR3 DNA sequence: TGTGCCAGCAGCTTAGATTTAGGGGGGGCCTACGAGCAGTACTTC. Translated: CASSLDLGGAYEQYF.

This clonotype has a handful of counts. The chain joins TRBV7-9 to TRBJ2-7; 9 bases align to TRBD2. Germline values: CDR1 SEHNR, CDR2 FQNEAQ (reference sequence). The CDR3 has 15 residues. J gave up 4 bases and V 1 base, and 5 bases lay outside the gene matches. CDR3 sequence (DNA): TGTGCCAGCAGCTTAGGAGGTAGCGGGGGATACGAGCAGTACTTC. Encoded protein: CASSLGGSGGYEQYF.

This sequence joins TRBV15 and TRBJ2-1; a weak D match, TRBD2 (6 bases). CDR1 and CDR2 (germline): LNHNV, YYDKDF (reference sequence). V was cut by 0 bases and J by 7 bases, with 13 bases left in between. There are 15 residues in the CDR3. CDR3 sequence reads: CATSRDGSAFNEQFF. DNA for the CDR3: TGTGCCACCAGCAGAGACGGGAGTGCGTTTAATGAGCAGTTCTTC.

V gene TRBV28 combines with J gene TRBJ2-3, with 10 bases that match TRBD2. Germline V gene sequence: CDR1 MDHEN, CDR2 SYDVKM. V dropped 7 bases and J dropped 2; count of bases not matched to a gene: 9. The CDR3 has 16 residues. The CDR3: CASNPERGGITDTQYF. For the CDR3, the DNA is TGTGCCAGCAACCCCGAGCGGGGGGGGATCACAGATACGCAGTATTTT.

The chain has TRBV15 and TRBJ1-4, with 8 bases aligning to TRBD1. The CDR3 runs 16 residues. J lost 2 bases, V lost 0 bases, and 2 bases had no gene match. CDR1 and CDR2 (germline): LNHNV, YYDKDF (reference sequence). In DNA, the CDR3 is TGTGCCACCAGCAGAGAAGGGACAGGCACTAATGAAAAACTGTTTTTT. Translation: CATSREGTGTNEKLFF.

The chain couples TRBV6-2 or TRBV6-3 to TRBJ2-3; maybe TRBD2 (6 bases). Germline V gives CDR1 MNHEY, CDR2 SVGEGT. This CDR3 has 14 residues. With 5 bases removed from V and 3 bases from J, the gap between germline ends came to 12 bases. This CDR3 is CASSPFAGTDTQYF. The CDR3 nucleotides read TGTGCCAGCAGTCCCTTCGCGGGAACAGATACGCAGTATTTT.

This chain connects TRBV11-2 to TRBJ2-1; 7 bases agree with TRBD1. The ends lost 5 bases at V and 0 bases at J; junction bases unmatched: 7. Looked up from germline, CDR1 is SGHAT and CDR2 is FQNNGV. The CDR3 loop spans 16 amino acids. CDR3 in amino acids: CASSARQGSSYNEQFF. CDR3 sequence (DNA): TGTGCCAGCAGCGCGCGACAGGGAAGCTCCTACAATGAGCAGTTCTTC.

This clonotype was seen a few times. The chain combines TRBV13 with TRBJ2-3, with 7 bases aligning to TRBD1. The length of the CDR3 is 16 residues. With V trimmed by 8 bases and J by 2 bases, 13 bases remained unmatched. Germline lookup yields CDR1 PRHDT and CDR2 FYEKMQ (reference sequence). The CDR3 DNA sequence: TGTGCCAGCCTCGAGTTTGTGGGACAGTTCACAGATACGCAGTATTTT. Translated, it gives CASLEFVGQFTDTQYF.